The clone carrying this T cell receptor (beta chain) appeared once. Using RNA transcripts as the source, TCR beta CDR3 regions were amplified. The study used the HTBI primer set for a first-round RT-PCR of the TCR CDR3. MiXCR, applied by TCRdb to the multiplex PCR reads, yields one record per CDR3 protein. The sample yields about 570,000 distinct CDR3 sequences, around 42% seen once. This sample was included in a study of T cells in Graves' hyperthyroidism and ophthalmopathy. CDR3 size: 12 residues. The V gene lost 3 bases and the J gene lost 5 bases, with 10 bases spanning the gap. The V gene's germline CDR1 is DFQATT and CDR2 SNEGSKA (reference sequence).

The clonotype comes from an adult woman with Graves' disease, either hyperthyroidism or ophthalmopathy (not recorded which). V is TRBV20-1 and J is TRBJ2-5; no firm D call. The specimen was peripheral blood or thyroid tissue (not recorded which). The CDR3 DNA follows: TGCAGTGCTAGTTGGGGTTGGGAGACCCAGTACTTC. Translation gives CSASWGWETQYF.